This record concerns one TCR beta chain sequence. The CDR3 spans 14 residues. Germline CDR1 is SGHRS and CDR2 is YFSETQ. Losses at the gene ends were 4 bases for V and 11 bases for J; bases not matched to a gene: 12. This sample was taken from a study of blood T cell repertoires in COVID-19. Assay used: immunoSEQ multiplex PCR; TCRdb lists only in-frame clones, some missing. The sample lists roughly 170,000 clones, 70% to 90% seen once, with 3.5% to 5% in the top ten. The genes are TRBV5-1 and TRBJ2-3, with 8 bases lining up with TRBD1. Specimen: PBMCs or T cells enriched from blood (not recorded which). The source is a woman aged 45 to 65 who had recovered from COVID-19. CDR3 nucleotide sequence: TGCGCCAGCAGCAGGCAGGGGGCGCAAGGAGAGCAGTATTTT. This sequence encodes CASSRQGAQGEQYF.